The 22 T cell receptor beta chains below all came from one sample that was sequenced in a study of T cell repertoires in cytomegalovirus infection. TCRdb fed the reads into MiXCR, producing one record per CDR3 protein. Of 55,000 to 85,000 distinct CDR3 sequences in the sample, 4% were seen once. The sequencing input was PBMCs. The receptors derive from a human donor in good health (CMV status not recorded). Some clones in this sample may be carry-over from other donors' samples.

This clonotype was counted ten times or more. The chain links TRBV7-2 to TRBJ2-5; 12 nucleotides agree with TRBD2. With V trimmed by 0 bases and J by 4 bases, 21 bases remained unmatched. This CDR3 has 22 amino acids. Germline CDR1 SGHTA, CDR2 FQGNSA. CDR3 DNA sequence: TGTGCCAGCAGCTTAGCCGGCCTAGCGGGAGGGCCCATGGTCGGTTTTGCAGAGACCCAGTACTTC. Translating it yields CASSLAGLAGGPMVGFAETQYF.

This sequence joins TRBV2 and TRBJ2-3; D may be TRBD1 (5 bases). The CDR3 extends over 14 amino acids. Germline-derived CDR1 and CDR2 are SNHLY and FYNNEI. V was shortened by 8 bases and J by 3 bases, with 15 bases between the two germline ends. The chain's CDR3 is CASAGYRLTDTQYF. CDR3 bases: TGTGCCAGCGCCGGGTACAGGCTGACAGATACGCAGTATTTT. The full variable domain, its missing parts supplied by reference TRBV2 and TRBJ2-3, is EPEVTQTPSHQVTQMGQEVILRCVPISNHLYFYWYRQILGQKVEFLVSFYNNEISEKSEIFDDQFSVERPDGSNFTLKIRSTKLEDSAMYFCASAGYRLTDTQYFGPGTRLTVL.

This clonotype was seen ten or more times. This chain connects TRBV7-2 to TRBJ1-5, with D perhaps TRBD1 (5 bases). The germline CDR1 and CDR2 sequences are SGHTA and FQGNSA. Trimming pared 3 bases from V and 7 bases from J, leaving 16 bases between. This CDR3 region has 15 residues. The CDR3 is CASSFMASGQQPQHF. The CDR3 nucleotides read TGTGCCAGCAGCTTTATGGCATCAGGGCAGCAGCCCCAGCATTTT.

This clonotype was observed at least ten times. The genes are TRBV6-1 and TRBJ1-2; D may be TRBD1 (6 bases). The CDR3 spans 17 residues. The germline V gene has CDR1 MNHNS and CDR2 SASEGT. The V end was cut by 6 bases, the J end by 0 bases, with 20 bases between. The CDR3, as DNA: TGTGCCAGCAGCCGCCTCTGGGGGGGGCCCACTAACTATGGCTACACCTTC. Residues: CASSRLWGGPTNYGYTF.

There are many counts of this clonotype. V gene TRBV11-2 combines with J gene TRBJ2-1; 14 bases line up with TRBD2. Germline trimming cut 4 bases from V and 9 bases from J; bases unmatched to any gene: 11. This CDR3 has 17 residues. Per germline, CDR1 SGHAT and CDR2 FQNNGV. The CDR3 spells CASSSSTGTSGSVEQFF. CDR3 sequence (DNA): TGTGCCAGCAGCTCGAGTACCGGGACTAGCGGGAGTGTTGAGCAGTTCTTC.

This clonotype was recorded at least ten times. CDR3 amino acids: CASMVTPADYEQYF. CDR3 DNA: TGCGCCAGCATGGTTACCCCGGCAGATTACGAGCAGTACTTC. The chain carries TRBV5-1 and TRBJ2-7, with D uncertain. CDR1 and CDR2 from the germline V gene are SGHRS and YFSETQ. The CDR3 is 14 amino acids. Trimming pared 6 bases from V and 4 bases from J, leaving 17 bases between.

This clonotype was seen ten or more times. The gene calls are TRBV28 and TRBJ2-5, with TRBD1 matching 8 bases. This CDR3 region has 15 residues. The V gene end was trimmed by 4 bases and the J gene end by 5 bases; junction bases not matched to a gene: 9. CDR1 is MDHEN, CDR2 SYDVKM, per germline. The CDR3 nucleotides are TGTGCCAGCAGTTCCTTACAGGGGGTACGGGAGACCCAGTACTTC. The encoded protein is CASSSLQGVRETQYF.

This clonotype was seen repeatedly, ten times or more. This may be a read error: a much more frequent sequence differs by one nucleotide. The chain employs TRBV6-2 or TRBV6-3 and TRBJ1-1, with D unresolved. V shed 6 bases and J shed 0 bases, with 8 bases lying between them. The CDR3 has 13 amino acids. The germline V gene has CDR1 MNHEY and CDR2 SVGEGT. In DNA, the CDR3 is TGTGCCAGCAGCTCCTCAGTGAACACTGAAGCTTTCTTT. Translating it yields CASSSSVNTEAFF.

At least ten counts were recorded for this clonotype. The DNA for the CDR3 is TGTGCCAGCAGTTCCCTCCTCATAACAGGGGGCGCCGGGAAACTGTTTTTT. Translating it yields CASSSLLITGGAGKLFF. The chain recombines TRBV27 with TRBJ1-4; 9 bases agree with TRBD1. This CDR3 has 17 residues. Germline-derived CDR1 and CDR2 are MNHEY and SMNVEV (reference sequence). V lost 4 bases, J lost 11 bases, and 17 bases stayed unmatched.

This clonotype has ten or more counts. This chain uses TRBV20-1 with TRBJ2-7; possible D gene TRBD1, 5 bases. CDR1 is DFQATT, CDR2 SNEGSKA, per germline (reference sequence). V lost 0 bases and J 2 bases, leaving 8 bases between the germline ends. The CDR3 covers 13 residues. The CDR3 sequence is CSARDDRAYEQYF. The CDR3 nucleotides read TGCAGTGCTAGAGACGACAGAGCCTACGAGCAGTACTTC.

The table lists this clonotype with many counts. Here the CDR3 reads CASSLEAPETQYF. The CDR3 DNA reads TGTGCCAGCAGCTTAGAAGCCCCGGAGACCCAGTACTTC. The gene calls are TRBV7-9 and TRBJ2-5, with no clear D. CDR3 length equals 13 residues. The V and J ends lost 1 base and 5 bases respectively, with 8 bases between them. Looked up from germline, CDR1 is SEHNR and CDR2 is FQNEAQ (reference sequence).

This clonotype has a handful of counts. This sequence joins TRBV7-2 and TRBJ2-4; no clear D gene. Germline V gene sequence: CDR1 SGHTA, CDR2 FQGNSA. V was shortened by 4 bases and J by 5 bases, with 9 bases between the two germline ends. The CDR3 sequence is 13 residues long. Here the CDR3 DNA reads TGTGCCAGCAGCTCACGGAACCAAAACATTCAGTACTTC. Its translation is CASSSRNQNIQYF.

This clonotype was recorded many times. The V gene is TRBV6-1, the J gene TRBJ1-1; TRBD1 agrees at 7 bases. V lost 5 bases to trimming and J lost 8 bases; unmatched junction nucleotides: 11. Germline V gene data show CDR1 as MNHNS and CDR2 as SASEGT. The CDR3 sequence is 14 residues long. CDR3 residues: CASSLTGDWLEAFF. CDR3 nucleotides: TGTGCCAGCAGTCTTACAGGGGACTGGCTCGAAGCTTTCTTT.

This clonotype was counted ten times or more. The V and J genes are TRBV7-2 and TRBJ2-1; TRBD1 matches 9 bases. V lost 4 bases, J lost 7 bases, and 11 bases stayed unmatched. The CDR3 covers 16 residues. CDR1 is SGHTA and CDR2 is FQGNSA in the germline V gene. The CDR3 bases are TGTGCCAGCAGCTCGACCGTGGGACAGGGAGGTAATGAGCAGTTCTTC. Translation gives CASSSTVGQGGNEQFF.

This clonotype was counted ten times or more. The CDR3 end shows no conserved phenylalanine or tryptophan, and so a read error is likely. Because the CDR3's place on the DNA is in doubt, the DNA is left out and the CDR3 is given as listed by TCRdb. V gene TRBV7-2 combines with J gene TRBJ2-7; the table's D call, TRBD1, was not checked against the DNA. From germline, CDR1 is SGHTA and CDR2 FQGNSA. Ends included, the CDR3 has 12 residues. This chain's CDR3 is CASSYFKGPPYY.

This clonotype was counted ten times or more. This chain uses TRBV20-1 with TRBJ1-2; D is unresolved. Germline CDR1 is DFQATT and CDR2 is SNEGSKA (reference sequence). With 3 bases removed from V and 6 bases from J, the gap between germline ends came to 11 bases. This CDR3 has 12 residues. Here the CDR3 reads CSASRPADGYTF. CDR3 in DNA: TGCAGTGCTAGTCGGCCAGCTGATGGCTACACCTTC.

This clonotype was recorded at least ten times. The chain employs TRBV18 and TRBJ2-1; D may be TRBD2 (6 bases). Germline lookup yields CDR1 KGHSH and CDR2 LQKENI. The CDR3 contains 13 residues. V lost 2 bases to trimming and J lost 9 bases, with 11 bases between them. The CDR3 coding sequence is TGTGCCAGCTCACCAGGCACCGGGGGTGAGCAGTTCTTC. This sequence encodes CASSPGTGGEQFF.

This clonotype was counted ten times or more. J is TRBJ2-7 and V is TRBV5-5; D gene ambiguous. V lost 4 bases, J lost 6 bases, and 11 bases lay in between. The CDR3 consists of 12 residues. Germline V lookup: CDR1 SGHKS, CDR2 YYEKEE (reference sequence). CDR3 sequence: CASSPRPGEQYF. The CDR3, as DNA: TGTGCCAGCAGCCCCAGGCCGGGCGAGCAGTACTTC.

In this sample, this clonotype is medium-sized. The CDR3 spells CASSPLTGAGQPQHF. The DNA for the CDR3 is TGTGCCAGCAGCCCCTTGACGGGGGCCGGCCAGCCCCAGCATTTT. The rearrangement uses TRBV7-2 and TRBJ1-5; D is possibly TRBD1 (6 bases). The CDR3 covers 15 residues. Germline values: CDR1 SGHTA, CDR2 FQGNSA. The V end was cut by 5 bases, the J end by 7 bases, with 18 bases between.

In this sample, this clonotype turned up many times. The rearrangement links TRBV14 to TRBJ2-1; D unclear. The length of the CDR3 is 15 residues. V lost 4 bases and J 1 base, leaving 11 bases between the germline ends. CDR1 and CDR2 (germline): SGHDN, FVKESK. The CDR3 here is CASSLYPASYNEQFF. CDR3 nucleotide sequence: TGTGCCAGCAGCCTTTATCCCGCGTCCTACAATGAGCAGTTCTTC.

This clonotype was seen ten or more times. The chain combines TRBV7-2 with TRBJ2-7; a possible D gene is TRBD1 (5 bases). Per the germline V gene, CDR1 is SGHTA and CDR2 is FQGNSA. Trimming shortened V by 5 bases and J by 6 bases, and 11 bases separated the two germline ends. The CDR3 has 12 residues. The CDR3 bases are TGTGCCAGCAGCATTGACAGAATCGAGCAGTACTTC. Protein sequence: CASSIDRIEQYF.

There are many counts of this clonotype. This sequence joins TRBV7-2 and TRBJ2-2; D may be TRBD1 or TRBD2 (5 bases each). The CDR3 contains 16 residues. The V gene's germline CDR1 is SGHTA and CDR2 FQGNSA. With 0 bases removed from V and 2 bases from J, the gap between germline ends came to 10 bases. The CDR3 coding sequence is TGTGCCAGCAGCTTAGCGTTCGGGGCAAACACCGGGGAGCTGTTTTTT. Amino acid sequence: CASSLAFGANTGELFF.